One sample yielded the 30 T cell receptor beta chains listed below, sequenced in a study of blood T cell repertoires in COVID-19. Data came from immunoSEQ multiplex PCR; TCRdb stores just in-frame clones and leaves some out. The sample records around 260,000 clones, approximately 90% being singletons. Sequencing used peripheral blood. The receptors derive from a man aged 18 to 29 with active or convalescent COVID-19.

This chain uses TRBV29-1 with TRBJ1-2; D unresolved. This CDR3 comprises 13 residues. Trimming cost V 8 bases and J 5 bases, with 18 bases left between them. Germline CDR1 and CDR2: SQVTM and ANQGSEA. The CDR3 loop reads CSTIAVPEYGYTF. The CDR3 bases are TGCAGCACTATCGCTGTTCCGGAATATGGCTACACCTTC.

The chain employs TRBV3-1 (or the pseudogene TRBV3-2) and TRBJ1-2; 8 nucleotides line up with TRBD1. The CDR3 covers 14 residues. CDR1 is LGHDT, CDR2 YNNKEL, per germline (reference sequence). V shed 4 bases, J shed 9 bases, and the junction held 10 bases outside the gene matches. This CDR3 reads CASSPGTGPFRYTF. The CDR3 DNA is TGTGCCAGCAGCCCTGGGACAGGACCTTTTCGCTACACCTTC.

The rearrangement uses TRBV10-1 and TRBJ1-5; TRBD1 might be the D (5 bases). Trimming stripped 9 bases from V and 1 base from J, with 16 bases between. Looked up from germline, CDR1 is WNHNN and CDR2 is SYGVQD (reference sequence). The length of the CDR3 is 15 residues. CDR3 sequence reads: CASRQGQKSNQPQHF. The CDR3 DNA follows: TGCGCCAGTAGGCAGGGTCAGAAGAGCAATCAGCCCCAGCATTTT.

The chain joins TRBV9 to TRBJ2-5; TRBD2 matches at 7 bases. V trimming: 4 bases; J trimming: 2 bases; junction bases outside the gene matches: 8. CDR3 length equals 15 residues. The germline CDR1 and CDR2 sequences are SGDLS and YYNGEE. DNA for the CDR3: TGTGCCAGCAGCCAGACAGCGGGACTTCAAGAGACCCAGTACTTC. This translates into CASSQTAGLQETQYF.

This clone was seen a few times. The CDR3 reads CASSLVAGNSYEQYF. The CDR3 nucleotides read TGTGCCAGCAGCTTGGTAGCGGGGAACTCCTACGAGCAGTACTTC. The V gene is TRBV7-9, the J gene TRBJ2-7, with 8 nucleotides matching TRBD2. The CDR3 is 15 residues long. The J segment lost 0 bases and the V segment lost 3 bases, leaving 4 bases of the junction unmatched. The V gene's germline CDR1 is SEHNR and CDR2 FQNEAQ (reference sequence).

For this clone: An end of the junction differs from the germline gene, which may be a read error. V is TRBV7-2 and J is TRBJ1-5; the D is unclear. This CDR3 is built from 19 residues. CDR1 is SGHTA and CDR2 is FQGNSA in the germline V gene. CDR3: CASSLENVQAGTLFQPQHF. CDR3 bases: TGTGCCAGCAGTTTAGAGAACGTTCAGGCAGGCACCCTTTTCCAGCCCCAGCATTTT.

This clone was observed at least ten times. The V gene is TRBV7-9, the J gene TRBJ1-2, with a weak D call TRBD1 (5 bases). From germline, CDR1 is SEHNR and CDR2 FQNEAQ (reference sequence). V gave up 1 base and J gave up 7 bases, with 22 bases separating them. The CDR3 contains 17 residues. CDR3 sequence reads: CASSLVGTSEMGGGYTF. The CDR3 bases are TGTGCCAGCAGCTTAGTTGGGACGTCCGAGATGGGAGGTGGCTACACCTTC.

The chain recombines TRBV6-5 with TRBJ1-6; perhaps TRBD1 as D (6 bases). Germline values: CDR1 MNHEY, CDR2 SVGAGI. The CDR3 length is 13 residues. V dropped 7 bases and J dropped 8 bases, with 12 bases sitting between them. The CDR3 bases are TGTGCCAGCACCAGGGGCGGAGATTCACCCCTCCACTTT. This encodes CASTRGGDSPLHF.

The sample holds a few counts of this clone. This chain connects TRBV11-2 to TRBJ2-7; weak D call: TRBD2 (7 bases). From germline, CDR1 is SGHAT and CDR2 FQNNGV. The CDR3 is 15 residues long. V shed 5 bases and J shed 4 bases, with 18 bases lying between them. CDR3 region: CASSGPLGGAYEQYF. In DNA, the CDR3 is TGTGCCAGCAGCGGGCCTTTGGGGGGGGCGTACGAGCAGTACTTC.

The V gene is TRBV3-1 (or the pseudogene TRBV3-2), the J gene TRBJ2-2; tentative D call: TRBD1 (5 bases). The V end was cut by 2 bases, the J end by 6 bases, with 13 bases between. The CDR3 runs 15 residues. Per the germline V gene, CDR1 is LGHDT and CDR2 is YNNKEL (reference sequence). Written as DNA, the CDR3 is TGTGCCAGCAGCCAACTGGACCCACAGGCCGGGGAGCTGTTTTTT. Translating gives CASSQLDPQAGELFF.

The chain uses TRBV29-1 and TRBJ2-5, with 9 bases matching TRBD2. V trimming: 0 bases; J trimming: 2 bases; junction bases outside the gene matches: 13. The CDR3 has 18 residues. The germline V gene encodes CDR1 SQVTM and CDR2 ANQGSEA. CDR3 in amino acids: CSVEDAASGDLRQETQYF. The CDR3 DNA reads as TGCAGCGTTGAAGATGCGGCTAGCGGGGATTTGAGACAAGAGACCCAGTACTTC.

The sample holds a few counts of this clone. The rearrangement uses TRBV27 and TRBJ1-2; D not resolved. Germline values: CDR1 MNHEY, CDR2 SMNVEV (reference sequence). V was pared by 5 bases and J by 1 base, with 14 bases between. This CDR3 region has 15 residues. The CDR3 sequence is CASSPHATGNYGYTF. The CDR3 coding sequence is TGTGCCAGCAGTCCACACGCGACGGGTAACTATGGCTACACCTTC.

CDR3 nucleotides: TGTGCCAGCGGGAGAGACGGTCAGCCCCAGCATTTT. Protein sequence: CASGRDGQPQHF. This chain connects TRBV2 to TRBJ1-5, with D unclear. CDR1 and CDR2 (germline): SNHLY, FYNNEI. The V gene lost 8 bases and the J gene lost 6 bases, with 11 bases spanning the gap. CDR3 length equals 12 residues.

In its sample, this clone was seen once. The rearrangement links TRBV7-9 to TRBJ2-7; a weak D match, TRBD2 (6 bases). With 5 bases removed from V and 3 bases from J, the gap between germline ends came to 17 bases. The CDR3 covers 15 residues. From germline, CDR1 is SEHNR and CDR2 FQNEAQ (reference sequence). As DNA, the CDR3 is TGTGCCAGCAGCCCAACGTGGGGACTGCGCTACGAGCAGTACTTC. It codes for CASSPTWGLRYEQYF. The full variable domain, with the rest looked up from reference TRBV7-9 and TRBJ2-7, is DTGVSQNPRHKITKRGQNVTFRCDPISEHNRLYWYRQTLGQGPEFLTYFQNEAQLEKSRLLSDRFSAERPKGSFSTLEIQRTEQGDSAMYLCASSPTWGLRYEQYFGPGTRLTVT.

The gene calls are TRBV29-1 and TRBJ1-4; 8 bases map to TRBD1. The V gene's germline CDR1 is SQVTM and CDR2 ANQGSEA. This CDR3 region has 13 residues. V shed 7 bases and J 6 bases; nucleotides not matched to a gene: 7. The CDR3 spells CSALVTGDEKLFF. In nucleotides, the CDR3 is TGCAGCGCCCTCGTGACAGGGGATGAAAAACTGTTTTTT.

J is TRBJ2-3 and V is TRBV7-2, with D maybe TRBD2 (7 bases). The CDR3 runs 16 residues. V lost 1 base and J lost 3, with 14 bases in between. Germline loops: CDR1 SGHTA, CDR2 FQGNSA. The CDR3: CASSLVGGAVTDTQYF. The CDR3 region has the DNA TGTGCCAGCAGCTTAGTTGGGGGGGCCGTAACAGATACGCAGTATTTT.

This sequence joins TRBV6-6 and TRBJ2-6, with TRBD2 identical over 9 bases. CDR1 and CDR2 (germline): MNHNY, SVGAGI (reference sequence). The CDR3 length is 17 residues. V was pared by 5 bases and J by 0 bases, with 5 bases of the junction left unmatched. CDR3 sequence: CASSRGSGSSGANVLTF. CDR3 DNA: TGTGCCAGCAGTCGGGGTAGCGGGAGCTCTGGGGCCAACGTCCTGACTTTC.

This clone appeared a few times. The chain carries TRBV6-1 and TRBJ1-6, with TRBD1 matching 7 bases. J was trimmed by 4 bases and V by 2 bases; bases with no gene match: 2. Germline-derived CDR1 and CDR2 are MNHNS and SASEGT. This CDR3 comprises 15 residues. The CDR3 bases are TGTGCCAGCAGTGAACCAGGGGGGTATAATTCACCCCTCCACTTT. This gives the protein CASSEPGGYNSPLHF.

The chain has TRBV10-2 and TRBJ1-4; the D gene is possibly TRBD1 (6 bases). CDR1 is WSHSY, CDR2 SAAADI, per germline. This CDR3 has 15 amino acids. V was shortened by 0 bases and J by 6 bases, with 11 bases between the two germline ends. The CDR3 nucleotides are TGCGCCAGCAGTGAGTCTTACAGGGATCATGAAAAACTGTTTTTT. It yields the protein CASSESYRDHEKLFF.

V and J are TRBV11-3 and TRBJ1-1; 7 bases line up with TRBD1. Germline CDR1 reads SGHNT; CDR2 reads YENEEA. This CDR3 has 14 residues. V lost 4 bases to trimming and J lost 8 bases; unmatched junction nucleotides: 10. The CDR3 reads CASSSVAGTAEAFF. CDR3 nucleotides: TGTGCCAGCAGCTCCGTAGCAGGGACAGCCGAAGCTTTCTTT.

The chain recombines TRBV19 with TRBJ2-6; 7 bases are a match to TRBD1. Trimming at V came to 7 bases and at J to 4 bases, leaving 7 bases not matched to a gene. Germline loops: CDR1 LNHDA, CDR2 SQIVND (reference sequence). CDR3 size: 15 residues. In DNA, the CDR3 is TGTGCCAGTAATACAGGGGCAGGGGGGGCCAACGTCCTGACTTTC. Translation gives CASNTGAGGANVLTF.

The chain employs TRBV12-3 or TRBV12-4 and TRBJ2-7, with a tentative D call TRBD1 (6 bases). CDR3 length: 13 amino acids. With 6 bases removed from V and 11 bases from J, the gap between germline ends came to 20 bases. The CDR3 spells CASSLLQAGEKYF. The CDR3 DNA is TGTGCCAGCAGCCTCCTTCAGGCAGGGGAGAAGTACTTC.

The chain links TRBV12-5 to TRBJ1-2, with 9 bases lining up with TRBD1. From germline, CDR1 is LGHNT and CDR2 FRNRAP. With V trimmed by 6 bases and J by 8 bases, 7 bases remained unmatched. CDR3 size: 13 residues. Written as DNA, the CDR3 is TGTGCTAGTGGGTGGACAGGGGCGCGAGGCTACACCTTC. This encodes CASGWTGARGYTF.

This clone was observed once. The V call is TRBV27, the J call TRBJ2-2, with unresolved D. CDR1 and CDR2 from the germline V gene are MNHEY and SMNVEV (reference sequence). The CDR3 is 14 residues long. The V end lost 5 bases, the J end lost 7 bases, and 14 bases lay between the germline ends. This chain's CDR3 is CASSEVLVNGELFF. The CDR3 coding sequence is TGTGCCAGCAGTGAGGTACTCGTAAACGGGGAGCTGTTTTTT.

The V gene is TRBV5-1, the J gene TRBJ2-1, with 13 positions matching TRBD2. The CDR3 has 16 residues. The germline gives CDR1 SGHRS, CDR2 YFSETQ. The trim removed 4 bases at V and 5 bases at J, leaving 6 bases unmatched. CDR3 in DNA: TGCGCCAGCAGCGGCGGGACTAGCGGGGTTAACAATGAGCAGTTCTTC. It codes for CASSGGTSGVNNEQFF.

CDR3 DNA: TGTGCCAGCTCATCAGGGTTTGAAGGCACTGAAGCTTTCTTT. Residues: CASSSGFEGTEAFF. This chain uses TRBV2 with TRBJ1-1, with D perhaps TRBD1 (5 bases). The V and J ends lost 8 bases and 4 bases respectively, with 17 bases between them. CDR1 SNHLY and CDR2 FYNNEI come from the germline V gene. The CDR3 spans 14 residues.

The rearrangement joins TRBV12-3 or TRBV12-4 to TRBJ1-6; 7 bases fit TRBD1. The CDR3 covers 12 residues. Germline trimming cut 6 bases from V and 9 bases from J; bases unmatched to any gene: 2. CDR3 sequence reads: CASRTGISPLHF. The CDR3 nucleotides read TGTGCCAGCAGGACAGGGATTTCACCCCTCCACTTT.

The chain has TRBV7-2 and TRBJ1-5, with 7 bases identical to TRBD1. CDR1 and CDR2 from the germline V gene are SGHTA and FQGNSA. Trimming at V came to 5 bases and at J to 5 bases, leaving 3 bases not matched to a gene. This CDR3 region has 13 residues. The CDR3 sequence: CASSPQGDQPQHF. The CDR3 DNA follows: TGTGCCAGCAGCCCCCAGGGGGATCAGCCCCAGCATTTT. Based on the CDR3 plus reference TRBV7-2 and TRBJ1-5, the full variable domain is GAGVSQSPSNKVTEKGKDVELRCDPISGHTALYWYRQSLGQGLEFLIYFQGNSAPDKSGLPSDRFSAERTGGSVSTLTIQRTQQEDSAVYLCASSPQGDQPQHFGDGTRLSIL.

This chain joins TRBV5-4 and TRBJ2-6; 10 nucleotides match TRBD2. The germline gives CDR1 SGHNT, CDR2 YYREEE (reference sequence). Trimming took 1 base from V and 4 from J; bases not matched to a gene: 8. CDR3 length: 18 amino acids. DNA for the CDR3: TGTGCCAGCAGCTTGCCGGGACTAGCGTATTCCGGGGCCAACGTCCTGACTTTC. Protein product: CASSLPGLAYSGANVLTF.

The chain is built from TRBV30 and TRBJ1-5; D remains unclear. From germline, CDR1 is GTSNPN and CDR2 SVGIG (reference sequence). The germline V and J ends were trimmed by 0 bases and 11 bases, with 17 bases remaining between them. The CDR3 runs to 14 residues. In nucleotides, the CDR3 is TGTGCCTGGAGTGTACCGGCGGGGAGTATAGCCCAGCATTTT. Translation: CAWSVPAGSIAQHF.